These 25 T cell receptor beta chains were all obtained from the same sample, sequenced in a study of vaccination effects on CD4 cells after COVID-19. Their specific antigens are unknown. Using viral peptide pools, the ViraFEST assay grew out antigen-specific CD4+ T cells prior to sequencing. Following culture for nine to ten days, CD4+ T cells were isolated. Sequenced by immunoSEQ multiplex PCR; TCRdb stores in-frame clones only, minus some. The table lists 60,000 to 70,000 clones, roughly 76% of them singletons, with 2% to 2.5% in the top ten. The sample consisted of CD4+ T cells from PBMCs cultured with HCoV-229E spike peptides, taken before COVID-19 vaccination. Source of these receptors: a human donor who received a COVID-19 vaccine.

The chain is built from TRBV4-1 and TRBJ2-7, with D tentatively TRBD1 (6 bases). The germline CDR1 and CDR2 sequences are MGHRA and YSYEKL. The CDR3 sequence is 16 residues long. V lost 0 bases and J 2 bases, leaving 14 bases between the germline ends. The CDR3 bases are TGCGCCAGCAGCCAAGATTTGGCAGGGACACCCTACGAGCAGTACGTC. Translated, it gives CASSQDLAGTPYEQYV.

This chain connects TRBV5-1 to TRBJ2-1; 14 bases match TRBD2. V was clipped by 2 bases and J by 5 bases; unmatched bases: 3. This CDR3 comprises 16 residues. Per the germline V gene, CDR1 is SGHRS and CDR2 is YFSETQ. The CDR3 DNA is TGCGCCAGCAGCTTAGGACTAGCGGGGGGAAACAATGAGCAGTTCTTC. Amino acid sequence: CASSLGLAGGNNEQFF.

This clone was seen a single time. The chain is built from TRBV6-5 and TRBJ1-1; D might be TRBD1 (5 bases). V lost 0 bases and J lost 4, with 12 bases in between. The germline V gene encodes CDR1 MNHEY and CDR2 SVGAGI. The CDR3 is 15 amino acids. The CDR3 region has the DNA TGTGCCAGCAGTTACTCGAGGCAGGGATTCACTGAAGCTTTCTTT. This sequence encodes CASSYSRQGFTEAFF.

The V call is TRBV5-6, the J call TRBJ2-5; 7 bases line up with TRBD1. The CDR3 has 14 amino acids. With V trimmed by 0 bases and J by 4 bases, 3 bases remained unmatched. Germline assignment: CDR1 SGHDT and CDR2 YYEEEE. The CDR3 reads CASSLGTGRETQYF. CDR3 DNA: TGTGCCAGCAGCTTGGGGACAGGCCGAGAGACCCAGTACTTC.

The rearrangement uses TRBV5-1 and TRBJ1-1; D is ambiguous. Germline-derived CDR1 and CDR2 are SGHRS and YFSETQ. V gave up 2 bases and J gave up 1 base, with 9 bases separating them. The CDR3 spans 14 residues. CDR3 region: CASSFWGGNTEAFF. Written as DNA, the CDR3 is TGCGCCAGCAGCTTTTGGGGAGGGAACACTGAAGCTTTCTTT.

The chain links TRBV30 to TRBJ1-2, with a tentative D call TRBD1 (5 bases). Germline-derived CDR1 and CDR2 are GTSNPN and SVGIG (reference sequence). V lost 2 bases to trimming and J lost 8 bases, with 18 bases between them. The CDR3 spans 14 residues. CDR3 in DNA: TGTGCCTGGAGTTTCCAGGGAGGAGTGGGGGGCTACACCTTC. Translating it yields CAWSFQGGVGGYTF.

The chain employs TRBV19 and TRBJ1-4; D remains unclear. This CDR3 is 13 amino acids long. Germline lookup yields CDR1 LNHDA and CDR2 SQIVND (reference sequence). V dropped 4 bases and J dropped 3 bases, with 6 bases sitting between them. CDR3: CASSSSANEKLFF. The CDR3, as DNA: TGTGCCAGTAGTAGTTCGGCTAATGAAAAACTGTTTTTT.

The chain recombines TRBV5-1 with TRBJ1-2, with D perhaps matching TRBD1 (5 bases). With 2 bases removed from V and 5 bases from J, the gap between germline ends came to 13 bases. The CDR3 loop spans 14 amino acids. Germline values: CDR1 SGHRS, CDR2 YFSETQ. The CDR3 region is CASSFLGGWYGYTF. In nucleotides, the CDR3 is TGCGCCAGCAGCTTCCTCGGGGGGTGGTATGGCTACACCTTC.

V usage is TRBV28 and J usage is TRBJ1-5; D gene uncertain. The V gene lost 2 bases and the J gene lost 0 bases, with 8 bases spanning the gap. The germline CDR1 and CDR2 sequences are MDHEN and SYDVKM. The CDR3 is 15 amino acids. CDR3 residues: CASSLGRYSNQPQHF. CDR3 nucleotides: TGTGCCAGCAGTTTAGGGCGGTATAGCAATCAGCCCCAGCATTTT.

There are a few counts of this clone. V is TRBV5-6 and J is TRBJ1-2; D perhaps matches TRBD1 (5 bases). CDR1 is SGHDT and CDR2 is YYEEEE in the germline V gene. V shed 4 bases and J shed 1 base, with 14 bases lying between them. The CDR3 has 15 residues. CDR3 protein: CASSTLWGSNYGYTF. The DNA of the CDR3 is TGTGCCAGCAGCACTCTTTGGGGCAGTAACTATGGCTACACCTTC.

The chain recombines TRBV28 with TRBJ2-7; 7 positions match TRBD1. Germline-derived CDR1 and CDR2 are MDHEN and SYDVKM. J lost 0 bases, V lost 6 bases, and 11 bases had no gene match. The CDR3 totals 16 residues. The CDR3 bases are TGTGCCAGCAGGGCCCGTTTGGGACAGAGCTCCTACGAGCAGTACGTC. This encodes CASRARLGQSSYEQYV.

The chain has TRBV10-3 and TRBJ1-1; 10 bases are shared with TRBD1. CDR1 and CDR2 (germline): ENHRY, SYGVKD. The trim removed 4 bases at V and 3 bases at J, leaving 2 bases unmatched. The CDR3 contains 14 residues. CDR3 bases: TGTGCCATCAGTGGGACAGGGGGATACACTGAAGCTTTCTTT. It codes for CAISGTGGYTEAFF.

The genes are TRBV9 and TRBJ2-3, with 8 bases that match TRBD2. Germline-derived CDR1 and CDR2 are SGDLS and YYNGEE. This CDR3 has 15 residues. J was trimmed by 8 bases and V by 4 bases; bases with no gene match: 12. For the CDR3, the DNA is TGTGCCAGCAGCCTAAGCGGGGGTGAAACGAGTACGCAGTATTTT. Amino acid sequence: CASSLSGGETSTQYF. Combining the CDR3 with reference TRBV9 and TRBJ2-3 gives the whole variable domain DSGVTQTPKHLITATGQRVTLRCSPRSGDLSVYWYQQSLDQGLQFLIQYYNGEERAKGNILERFSAQQFPDLHSELNLSSLELGDSALYFCASSLSGGETSTQYFGPGTRLTVL.

In its sample, this clone was seen a few times. A read error may produce the germline difference seen at one junction end. J is TRBJ1-1 and V is TRBV5-1; D gene uncertain. In germline, CDR1 is SGHRS, CDR2 YFSETQ. CDR3 length: 14 residues. The CDR3 coding sequence is TGCGCCAGCAGCTTGGACGTTGCGGAGCCCAGATTATCTTTT. Amino acid sequence: CASSLDVAEPRLSF.

The V and J genes are TRBV2 and TRBJ2-5, with D hard to call. CDR1 and CDR2 from the germline V gene are SNHLY and FYNNEI. The V and J ends lost 3 bases and 5 bases respectively, with 4 bases between them. The CDR3 has 11 amino acids. The CDR3 DNA sequence: TGTGCCAGCAGTGATACGGAGACCCAGTACTTC. Translated: CASSDTETQYF.

The chain employs TRBV20-1 and TRBJ1-6; 12 bases fit TRBD1. With 3 bases clipped from V and 14 bases from J, the junction kept 8 bases outside the gene matches. Germline V gene data show CDR1 as DFQATT and CDR2 as SNEGSKA (reference sequence). This CDR3 has 14 amino acids. In DNA, the CDR3 is TGCAGTGCTAGTAGGGGGACAGGGGGCTTAGCCCTCCACTTT. Translating gives CSASRGTGGLALHF.

The rearrangement uses TRBV19 and TRBJ1-2; 7 bases map to TRBD1. Germline loops: CDR1 LNHDA, CDR2 SQIVND (reference sequence). This CDR3 comprises 15 residues. V gave up 8 bases and J gave up 0 bases; unmatched junction bases: 9. As DNA, the CDR3 is TGTGCCAGTTGCGCCGGAGGGGGCCCTAACTATGGCTACACCTTC. This translates into CASCAGGGPNYGYTF.

The chain carries TRBV5-1 and TRBJ2-5; the match to TRBD1 covers 8 bases. This CDR3 contains 15 residues. Germline V CDR1 and CDR2: SGHRS, YFSETQ. The ends lost 4 bases at V and 1 base at J; junction bases unmatched: 6. CDR3 coding DNA: TGCGCCAGCAGCACACGACAGGGGAGCCAAGAGACCCAGTACTTC. This codes for CASSTRQGSQETQYF.

This clone was detected only a few times. The V and J genes are TRBV5-1 and TRBJ1-6, with D unresolved. V gave up 0 bases and J gave up 6 bases, with 10 bases separating them. Germline V CDR1 and CDR2: SGHRS, YFSETQ. This CDR3 spans 15 amino acids. CDR3 nucleotide sequence: TGCGCCAGCAGCTTGGGGGTGGACGGTAATTCACCCCTCCACTTT. Protein: CASSLGVDGNSPLHF.

The rearrangement links TRBV19 to TRBJ1-2; 9 bases align to TRBD1. Germline V lookup: CDR1 LNHDA, CDR2 SQIVND (reference sequence). V gave up 9 bases and J gave up 7 bases; unmatched junction bases: 6. The CDR3 runs to 12 residues. CDR3 in amino acids: CASRTGGGGYTF. CDR3 DNA: TGTGCCAGCCGAACAGGGGGCGGTGGCTACACCTTC.

The chain uses TRBV6-5 and TRBJ1-1; weak D call: TRBD1 (6 bases). Trimming removed 4 bases from V and 11 bases from J, with 20 bases in between. The CDR3 is made up of 14 amino acids. Germline V lookup: CDR1 MNHEY, CDR2 SVGAGI. The CDR3 protein is CASSSPGSRGAAFF. CDR3 coding DNA: TGTGCCAGCAGTTCTCCGGGGTCCAGGGGCGCGGCTTTCTTT.

The chain joins TRBV28 to TRBJ1-2; possible D gene TRBD1, 5 bases. The CDR3 spans 13 residues. Deletions cut 4 bases from V and 4 bases from J, with 10 bases between. Per germline, CDR1 MDHEN and CDR2 SYDVKM. CDR3 DNA sequence: TGTGCCAGCAGTTCCACAGGTGGCTATGGCTACACCTTC. This sequence encodes CASSSTGGYGYTF.

This clone was seen a single time. CDR3 sequence: CASSGEGGKSTEAFF. The CDR3 DNA reads as TGTGCCAGCAGTGGAGAGGGGGGTAAGAGTACTGAAGCTTTCTTT. V gene TRBV2 combines with J gene TRBJ1-1, with TRBD1 as a possible D gene (6 bases). V lost 4 bases, J lost 5 bases, and 17 bases lay in between. Per germline, CDR1 SNHLY and CDR2 FYNNEI. This CDR3 has 15 amino acids.

The rearrangement links TRBV29-1 to TRBJ2-1; the D is unclear. The V end lost 5 bases, the J end lost 8 bases, and 13 bases lay between the germline ends. The CDR3 has 12 residues. CDR1 is SQVTM and CDR2 is ANQGSEA in the germline V gene. The CDR3 DNA reads TGCAGCGTTTTAGGGTACTCCGATGAGCAGTTCTTC. Amino acid sequence: CSVLGYSDEQFF.

CDR3 bases: TGCGCCAGCAGCTTGGTGGCGGGGAACACTGAAGCTTTCTTT. Amino acid sequence: CASSLVAGNTEAFF. The genes are TRBV5-1 and TRBJ1-1; the D is unclear. The CDR3 contains 14 residues. Germline CDR1 and CDR2: SGHRS and YFSETQ. The V and J ends lost 0 bases and 1 base respectively, with 7 bases between them.